Listed here are 3 T cell receptor beta chains from one sample, sequenced in a study of blood T cells in healthy people across ages. A second PCR of about 6 to 11 cycles used a sample-barcoded 5' primer and a J-beta primer mix. MiXCR, applied by TCRdb to the 5' RACE reads, yields one record per CDR3 protein. This table holds about 830,000 distinct CDR3 sequences, 60% to 80% found once. The specimen sequenced was blood. All receptors come from a man aged 25 to 40 in good health.

The chain joins TRBV6-5 to TRBJ2-5; tentatively, D is TRBD2 (5 bases). Per germline, CDR1 MNHEY and CDR2 SVGAGI. Trimming took off 2 bases at V and 5 bases at J, with 12 bases between the two ends. CDR3 length: 14 residues. This CDR3 is CASSYRTLGETQYF. DNA of the CDR3: TGTGCCAGCAGTTACCGGACTCTCGGGGAGACCCAGTACTTC.

The rearrangement links TRBV21-1 to TRBJ2-5. The J call may be wrong; the DNA end is better matched by TRBJ2-4. TRBV21-1 is a pseudogene. CDR3 length: 14 residues. In DNA, the CDR3 is TGTGCCGGCAGCAGTCTTCATACGGGGAACATTCAGTACTTC. It is translated as CAGSSLHTGNIQYF.

The rearrangement joins TRBV28 to TRBJ2-5; maybe TRBD1 (6 bases). Germline V gene sequence: CDR1 MDHEN, CDR2 SYDVKM. Trimming shortened V by 6 bases and J by 5 bases, and 13 bases separated the two germline ends. The CDR3 is 13 amino acids. The CDR3 coding sequence is TGTGCCAGCAGCAGCAGGGGTTACGAGACCCAGTACTTC. Amino acid sequence: CASSSRGYETQYF. Full variable domain (remainder filled in from reference TRBV28 and TRBJ2-5): DVKVTQSSRYLVKRTGEKVFLECVQDMDHENMFWYRQDPGLGLRLIYFSYDVKMKEKGDIPEGYSVSREKKERFSLILESASTNQTSMYLCASSSRGYETQYFGPGTRLLVL.